These T cell receptor beta chains were read from a single sample in a study of cytomegalovirus exposure and HLA in healthy donors. Profiling relied on immunoSEQ multiplex PCR, and the TCRdb table lists in-frame clones only, not all of them. The repertoire includes some 170,000 clones, around 87% of them detected once, and roughly 1.5% sits in the top ten. The sequenced sample was PBMCs. These receptor sequences come from a woman aged 25 to 45 in good health and CMV-seronegative. Both conserved end residues are part of each CDR3. The D gene is left open where the match is weak.

v_call	j_call	d_call	cdr3_aa
TRBV27	TRBJ1-6	TRBD1	CASSLWGTEHSPLHF
TRBV18	TRBJ2-1	NA	CASSPSTNVLQGNEQFF
TRBV7-9	TRBJ2-2	NA	CASSLEAGNTGELFF
TRBV6-5	TRBJ2-3	NA	CASSYDYQADTQYF
TRBV29-1	TRBJ2-3	NA	CSVGITRLTFADTQYF
TRBV19	TRBJ2-1	TRBD2	CASRKAGGPSEQFF
TRBV27	TRBJ2-1	TRBD2	CASSPRVAGGNNEQFF
TRBV2	TRBJ2-3	TRBD2	CASSEGLAGGTDTQYF
TRBV4-1	TRBJ1-1	NA	CASSQMAGTRNTEAFF
TRBV15	TRBJ1-1	TRBD1	CATSRGGDRGFRQAFF
TRBV15	TRBJ1-5	TRBD1	CATSPAGTGGQPQHF
TRBV14	TRBJ2-7	TRBD1	CASSEWVAGGIGEQYF
TRBV5-1	TRBJ1-1	TRBD1	CASSLALDRATEAFF
TRBV25-1	TRBJ2-1	TRBD1	CASSESHRGRNEQFF
TRBV19	TRBJ2-2	NA	CASTLGYRGVVGELFF
TRBV4-1	TRBJ2-6	NA	CASSQGFALGANVLTF
TRBV6-1	TRBJ2-1	TRBD2	CASSEYERGVYEQFF
TRBV29-1	TRBJ1-2	TRBD1	CSVAGTGNNYGYTF
TRBV18	TRBJ2-7	NA	CASSPGHPYEQYF
TRBV7-9	TRBJ2-7	TRBD1	CASSLATGGITYEQYF
TRBV5-6	TRBJ2-7	NA	CASSLRQVYEQYF
TRBV5-1	TRBJ1-1	TRBD1	CASSSIATGRRGTEAFF
TRBV5-1	TRBJ2-3	NA	CASSLGQSTDTQYF
TRBV27	TRBJ2-7	TRBD2	CASSLSGAGGLYEQYF
TRBV7-8	TRBJ1-2	NA	CASSLIVSPGGYGYTF
TRBV2	TRBJ2-7	NA	CASSEADNYSYEQYF
TRBV5-1	TRBJ1-2	NA	CASSRGWGPNYGYTF
TRBV2	TRBJ2-4	TRBD1	CASSVNKGAAKNIQYF
TRBV9	TRBJ1-2	TRBD1	CASSVSPVSGTGIVSSGYTF
TRBV15	TRBJ2-7	NA	CATSRDKTSSEQYF
TRBV7-2	TRBJ1-1	NA	CASSSAGNTEAFF
TRBV5-1	TRBJ2-5	TRBD1	CASSLGDRGPGYF
TRBV27	TRBJ1-6	NA	CASSLVGGESSYNSPLHF
TRBV4-1	TRBJ2-3	NA	CASSQAPDKPSTDTQYF
TRBV5-1	TRBJ1-1	NA	CASTLTGRRGTEAFF
TRBV29-1	TRBJ2-1	TRBD1	CSVGGQGPSYNEQFF
TRBV9	TRBJ1-6	NA	CASSVGQGIGSPLHF
TRBV5-1	TRBJ1-1	NA	CASSLEGHPSGEAFF
TRBV2	TRBJ1-5	TRBD1	CASSTSGTDNQPQHF
TRBV7-6	TRBJ1-1	NA	CASSRGVNTEAFF